A selection of T cell receptor beta chains follows, all from one sample in a study of early T cells in non-severe SARS-CoV-2 infection. TCRdb redid the calling of the 5' RACE reads with MiXCR, one entry per CDR3 protein. The sample shows around 65,000 distinct CDR3 sequences, roughly 12% of them seen only once. Sequences were derived from whole blood, sampled at baseline. Source of these receptors: an adult who was a healthcare worker with PCR-confirmed SARS-CoV-2 infection or an uninfected control (not recorded which). The CDR3 runs from the conserved cysteine through the conserved F or W. Each record gives: D gene, V gene, clone size, J gene, CDR3 protein, CDR3 DNA. The D gene is left open where the match is weak. Some rows mark clone size as missing; the rest say once, few, many or name a class of expanded clone.

D gene: -
V gene: TRBV21-1
clone size: -
J gene: TRBJ2-7
CDR3 protein: CASSKAQREGFYEQYF
CDR3 DNA: TGTGCCAGCAGCAAAGCCCAGCGGGAGGGATTCTACGAGCAGTACTTC

D gene: TRBD1
V gene: TRBV11-2
clone size: -
J gene: TRBJ2-7
CDR3 protein: CASSLLGTAYEQYF
CDR3 DNA: TGTGCCAGCAGCTTACTGGGGACAGCCTACGAGCAGTACTTC

D gene: -
V gene: TRBV7-2
clone size: many
J gene: TRBJ2-5
CDR3 protein: CASSSDRLQETQYF
CDR3 DNA: TGTGCCAGCAGCTCCGACAGGCTGCAAGAGACCCAGTACTTC

D gene: TRBD1
V gene: TRBV7-9
clone size: few
J gene: TRBJ2-3
CDR3 protein: CASSRTGYTDTQYF
CDR3 DNA: TGTGCCAGCAGCCGGACAGGGTATACAGATACGCAGTATTTT

D gene: -
V gene: TRBV18
clone size: few
J gene: TRBJ2-3
CDR3 protein: CASSPPSVQKGTQYF
CDR3 DNA: TGTGCCAGCTCACCACCGAGTGTCCAAAAGGGTACGCAGTATTTT

D gene: -
V gene: TRBV6-5
clone size: -
J gene: TRBJ1-6
CDR3 protein: CASRTGYNSPLHF
CDR3 DNA: TGTGCCAGCAGGACAGGTTATAATTCACCCCTCCACTTT

D gene: TRBD2
V gene: TRBV19
clone size: few
J gene: TRBJ2-7
CDR3 protein: CASGMAGGYEQYF
CDR3 DNA: TGTGCCAGTGGTATGGCGGGGGGCTACGAGCAGTACTTC

D gene: -
V gene: TRBV12-3/TRBV12-4
clone size: many
J gene: TRBJ1-5
CDR3 protein: CASSTTGRNQPQHF
CDR3 DNA: TGTGCCAGCAGCACGACAGGCAGGAATCAGCCCCAGCATTTT

D gene: -
V gene: TRBV19
clone size: few
J gene: TRBJ2-2
CDR3 protein: CASSIDFGTGELFF
CDR3 DNA: TGTGCCAGTAGTATAGATTTCGGCACCGGGGAGCTGTTTTTT

D gene: -
V gene: TRBV10-3
clone size: few
J gene: TRBJ2-2
CDR3 protein: CAISESDANTGELFF
CDR3 DNA: TGTGCCATCAGTGAGTCGGACGCGAACACCGGGGAGCTGTTTTTT

D gene: -
V gene: TRBV27
clone size: many
J gene: TRBJ2-3
CDR3 protein: CASSYSPDTQYF
CDR3 DNA: TGTGCCAGCAGTTATAGTCCGGATACGCAGTATTTT

D gene: TRBD1
V gene: TRBV13
clone size: -
J gene: TRBJ2-1
CDR3 protein: CASRWGTGDYNEQFF
CDR3 DNA: TGTGCCAGCAGGTGGGGGACAGGAGATTACAATGAGCAGTTCTTC

D gene: -
V gene: TRBV12-5
clone size: few
J gene: TRBJ2-7
CDR3 protein: CASGRTPGPRYEQYF
CDR3 DNA: TGTGCTAGTGGCCGAACTCCGGGACCGAGGTACGAGCAGTACTTC

D gene: -
V gene: TRBV10-3
clone size: many
J gene: TRBJ2-3
CDR3 protein: CAVRTDTDTQYF
CDR3 DNA: TGTGCCGTACGGACTGATACAGATACGCAGTATTTT

D gene: TRBD2
V gene: TRBV2
clone size: few
J gene: TRBJ2-7
CDR3 protein: CASTRGLADFPSYEQYF
CDR3 DNA: TGTGCCAGCACTAGGGGACTAGCGGATTTTCCCTCCTACGAGCAGTACTTC

D gene: -
V gene: TRBV20-1
clone size: few
J gene: TRBJ1-3
CDR3 protein: CSASVQGRTGNTIYF
CDR3 DNA: TGCAGTGCTAGTGTACAGGGCCGAACGGGAAACACCATATATTTT

D gene: -
V gene: TRBV3-1
clone size: few
J gene: TRBJ2-7
CDR3 protein: CASSPEASDYEQYF
CDR3 DNA: TGTGCCAGCAGCCCGGAGGCTAGCGACTACGAGCAGTACTTC

D gene: -
V gene: TRBV5-1
clone size: many
J gene: TRBJ2-5
CDR3 protein: CASSLAGEYTTYQETQYF
CDR3 DNA: TGCGCCAGCAGCTTGGCTGGGGAGTACACAACCTACCAAGAGACCCAGTACTTC

D gene: TRBD1
V gene: TRBV5-4
clone size: -
J gene: TRBJ2-5
CDR3 protein: CASSKGTEQETQYF
CDR3 DNA: TGTGCCAGCAGCAAAGGGACAGAACAAGAGACCCAGTACTTC

D gene: TRBD1
V gene: TRBV7-6
clone size: -
J gene: TRBJ2-2
CDR3 protein: CASRGGTGGSFGTGELFF
CDR3 DNA: TGTGCCAGCCGGGGCGGGACAGGGGGCTCGTTTGGCACCGGGGAGCTGTTTTTT

D gene: TRBD2
V gene: TRBV15
clone size: -
J gene: TRBJ2-7
CDR3 protein: CATSRDKGGYEQYF
CDR3 DNA: TGTGCCACCAGCAGAGATAAGGGAGGGTACGAGCAGTACTTC

D gene: TRBD1
V gene: TRBV5-5
clone size: -
J gene: TRBJ1-2
CDR3 protein: CASSGGQANYGYTF
CDR3 DNA: TGTGCCAGCAGCGGGGGACAGGCTAACTATGGCTACACCTTC

D gene: -
V gene: TRBV18
clone size: many
J gene: TRBJ1-1
CDR3 protein: CASSPGLNTEAFF
CDR3 DNA: TGTGCCAGCAGCCCGGGTTTGAACACTGAAGCTTTCTTT

D gene: TRBD1
V gene: TRBV6-1
clone size: few
J gene: TRBJ2-3
CDR3 protein: CASMRTGADTQYF
CDR3 DNA: TGTGCCAGCATGAGGACAGGGGCCGATACGCAGTATTTT

D gene: TRBD2
V gene: TRBV12-3/TRBV12-4
clone size: few
J gene: TRBJ2-7
CDR3 protein: CASSLRLALSSYEQYF
CDR3 DNA: TGTGCCAGCAGTCTCCGACTAGCGCTTTCCTCCTACGAGCAGTACTTC

D gene: TRBD1
V gene: TRBV7-9
clone size: -
J gene: TRBJ2-2
CDR3 protein: CASSDDRGPGELFF
CDR3 DNA: TGTGCCAGCAGTGATGACAGGGGTCCCGGGGAGCTGTTTTTT

D gene: TRBD1
V gene: TRBV12-3/TRBV12-4
clone size: -
J gene: TRBJ1-1
CDR3 protein: CASTVQGRNTEAFF
CDR3 DNA: TGTGCCAGCACCGTACAGGGGAGGAACACTGAAGCTTTCTTT

D gene: TRBD2
V gene: TRBV6-4
clone size: -
J gene: TRBJ2-1
CDR3 protein: CASSDSGINEQFF
CDR3 DNA: TGTGCCAGCAGTGATAGCGGGATTAATGAGCAGTTCTTC

D gene: -
V gene: TRBV25-1
clone size: few
J gene: TRBJ1-6
CDR3 protein: CASSEYVKSPLHF
CDR3 DNA: TGTGCCAGCAGTGAATACGTAAAGTCACCCCTCCACTTT

D gene: -
V gene: TRBV28
clone size: few
J gene: TRBJ2-3
CDR3 protein: CASSPGITDTQYF
CDR3 DNA: TGTGCCAGCAGCCCTGGGATCACAGATACGCAGTATTTT

D gene: -
V gene: TRBV29-1
clone size: few
J gene: TRBJ2-3
CDR3 protein: CSVVSDPTQYF
CDR3 DNA: TGCAGCGTTGTATCCGACCCTACGCAGTATTTT

D gene: -
V gene: TRBV6-5
clone size: -
J gene: TRBJ2-7
CDR3 protein: CASSYSPRVSYEQYF
CDR3 DNA: TGTGCCAGCAGTTACTCCCCCCGGGTATCCTACGAGCAGTACTTC

D gene: -
V gene: TRBV30
clone size: many
J gene: TRBJ1-1
CDR3 protein: CAWRAPAGANTEAFF
CDR3 DNA: TGTGCCTGGAGGGCCCCAGCAGGGGCGAACACTGAAGCTTTCTTT

D gene: -
V gene: TRBV4-3
clone size: -
J gene: TRBJ2-1
CDR3 protein: CASSQVRYNEQFF
CDR3 DNA: TGCGCCAGCAGCCAAGTCCGGTACAATGAGCAGTTCTTC

D gene: -
V gene: TRBV15
clone size: once
J gene: TRBJ2-3
CDR3 protein: CATSRGGQGADTQYF
CDR3 DNA: TGTGCCACCAGCAGAGGAGGGCAGGGCGCAGATACGCAGTATTTT

D gene: -
V gene: TRBV28
clone size: few
J gene: TRBJ2-1
CDR3 protein: CASSVRTSFHEQFF
CDR3 DNA: TGTGCCAGCAGTGTCCGAACTAGCTTCCATGAGCAGTTCTTC

D gene: TRBD1
V gene: TRBV29-1
clone size: -
J gene: TRBJ1-2
CDR3 protein: CSVDPGGRGYGYTF
CDR3 DNA: TGCAGCGTAGACCCAGGGGGCCGGGGCTATGGCTACACCTTC